A single sample is the source of the 27 T cell receptor beta chains below, sequenced in a study of blood T cells in healthy people across ages. Alongside a J-beta primer mix, a sample-barcoded 5' primer served in a second PCR lasting roughly 6 to 11 cycles. TCRdb passed the 5' RACE reads through MiXCR, listing each CDR3 protein once. Of some 1.5 million distinct CDR3 sequences in the sample, 28% were seen once. Sample: blood. The receptors were gathered from a woman aged 25 to 39 in good health.

The V call is TRBV20-1, the J call TRBJ2-7; 9 nucleotides align to TRBD2. The germline V gene has CDR1 DFQATT and CDR2 SNEGSKA (reference sequence). Trimming removed 7 bases from V and 2 bases from J; junction bases left unmatched: 6. The CDR3 runs to 13 residues. CDR3 region: CSVTSGFTYEQYF. The CDR3 bases are TGCAGTGTCACTAGCGGGTTTACCTACGAGCAGTACTTC.

In its sample, this clonotype was seen a few times. The rearrangement joins TRBV7-9 to TRBJ2-2; D possibly uses TRBD1 or TRBD2 (5 bases each). This CDR3 is built from 14 residues. The germline gives CDR1 SEHNR, CDR2 FQNEAQ (reference sequence). V lost 5 bases and J lost 3, with 10 bases in between. Here the CDR3 reads CASSPGRDTGELFF. The CDR3 DNA is TGTGCCAGCAGCCCGGGACGGGACACCGGGGAGCTGTTTTTT.

This clonotype appeared many times. The V gene is TRBV20-1, the J gene TRBJ2-7, with D hard to call. V was cut by 0 bases and J by 2 bases, with 17 bases left in between. The germline V gene encodes CDR1 DFQATT and CDR2 SNEGSKA (reference sequence). The CDR3 length is 16 residues. The CDR3 loop reads CSARDPRSGKAYEQYF. The CDR3 DNA reads as TGCAGTGCTAGAGATCCTCGATCAGGCAAGGCCTACGAGCAGTACTTC.

J is TRBJ2-2 and V is TRBV15, with D maybe TRBD2 (7 bases). Per germline, CDR1 LNHNV and CDR2 YYDKDF (reference sequence). The CDR3 runs 12 residues. Trimming removed 9 bases from V and 4 bases from J, with 9 bases in between. CDR3 DNA: TGTGCCACAAGGGGGGGCACCGGGGAGCTGTTTTTT. This sequence encodes CATRGGTGELFF.

This chain uses TRBV28 with TRBJ1-2; D is undetermined. The CDR3 runs to 14 residues. Germline V CDR1 and CDR2: MDHEN, SYDVKM. Trimming removed 11 bases from V and 6 bases from J, with 22 bases in between. Here the CDR3 reads CACARAQSLDGYTF. The CDR3 DNA is TGTGCCTGTGCCCGGGCCCAGAGTTTAGATGGCTACACCTTC.

This chain connects TRBV4-3 to TRBJ1-1; D remains ambiguous. The CDR3 has 15 residues. The germline gives CDR1 LGHNA, CDR2 YSLEER. V was cut by 4 bases and J by 2 bases, with 14 bases left in between. CDR3 in DNA: TGCGCCAGCAGCCCCCAGTTGGATTTTAACACTGAAGCTTTCTTT. It encodes CASSPQLDFNTEAFF.

This clonotype came up a few times. Its ends do not fully match the called genes, so a read error is possible. The V and J genes are TRBV5-1 and TRBJ1-1; 8 bases match TRBD1. CDR1 and CDR2 from the germline V gene are SGHRS and YFSETQ. The CDR3 has 16 residues. CDR3 sequence (DNA): TGCGCCAGCAGCACGTCGACAGGGGACGATAACACTGAGGCTTTCTTT. It specifies CASSTSTGDDNTEAFF.

There are a few counts of this clonotype. The gene calls are TRBV11-2 and TRBJ2-7, with D hard to call. This CDR3 is 15 amino acids long. Trimming pared 1 base from V and 3 bases from J, leaving 13 bases between. Per germline, CDR1 SGHAT and CDR2 FQNNGV. The CDR3 region is CASSLGVGSRYEQYF. In DNA form, the CDR3 reads TGTGCCAGCAGCTTAGGGGTTGGCAGTCGCTACGAGCAGTACTTC. The full variable domain, with the rest looked up from reference TRBV11-2 and TRBJ2-7, is EAGVAQSPRYKIIEKRQSVAFWCNPISGHATLYWYQQILGQGPKLLIQFQNNGVVDDSQLPKDRFSAERLKGVDSTLKIQPAKLEDSAVYLCASSLGVGSRYEQYFGPGTRLTVT.

The chain joins TRBV15 to TRBJ1-6, with a weak D call TRBD1 (5 bases). The CDR3 is made up of 18 amino acids. The ends were cut back, 0 bases at V and 4 bases at J, with 16 bases in the middle. Germline values: CDR1 LNHNV, CDR2 YYDKDF (reference sequence). CDR3 region: CATSRDGRAGGYNSPLHF. Written as DNA, the CDR3 is TGTGCCACCAGCAGAGACGGCAGGGCGGGGGGTTATAATTCACCCCTCCACTTT.

This chain connects TRBV6-2 or TRBV6-3 to TRBJ1-1; D remains ambiguous. This CDR3 is built from 13 residues. The V end lost 7 bases, the J end lost 1 base, and 10 bases lay between the germline ends. Germline V lookup: CDR1 MNHEY, CDR2 SVGEGT. For the CDR3, the DNA is TGTGCCAGCAACCCAATCGAGAACACTGAAGCTTTCTTT. This gives the protein CASNPIENTEAFF.

This clonotype was detected ten times or more. The V call is TRBV11-2, the J call TRBJ2-3; 7 bases match TRBD1. CDR1 is SGHAT and CDR2 is FQNNGV in the germline V gene. This CDR3 region has 17 residues. V lost 0 bases to trimming and J lost 5 bases; unmatched junction nucleotides: 11. In DNA form, the CDR3 reads TGTGCCAGCAGCTTAGAAGTCGGCAGGGGGAAGAAAGATACGCAGTATTTT. Protein product: CASSLEVGRGKKDTQYF.

This clonotype was seen only a few times. This chain connects TRBV29-1 to TRBJ1-3, with TRBD1 identical over 7 bases. The ends lost 7 bases at V and 0 bases at J; junction bases unmatched: 18. The CDR3 runs to 18 residues. Germline CDR1 and CDR2: SQVTM and ANQGSEA. CDR3 sequence: CSALPRDSEGFSGNTIYF. The CDR3 coding sequence is TGCAGCGCCTTACCCCGGGACAGCGAGGGGTTCTCTGGAAACACCATATATTTT.

The chain uses TRBV6-1 and TRBJ2-4, with a tentative D call TRBD1 (7 bases). V lost 6 bases and J lost 6, with 33 bases in between. The CDR3 is 20 amino acids. Germline lookup yields CDR1 MNHNS and CDR2 SASEGT. CDR3 amino acids: CASSQIGATGTWIDRNIQYF. CDR3 DNA sequence: TGTGCCAGCAGCCAAATTGGCGCGACAGGGACTTGGATTGACAGAAACATTCAGTACTTC.

The V call is TRBV27, the J call TRBJ1-2; tentative D call: TRBD1 (6 bases). Germline-derived CDR1 and CDR2 are MNHEY and SMNVEV (reference sequence). This CDR3 region has 14 residues. Trimming pared 6 bases from V and 4 bases from J, leaving 15 bases between. This chain's CDR3 is CASSRDIGAYGYTF. The CDR3, as DNA: TGTGCCAGCAGCAGGGACATAGGAGCCTATGGCTACACCTTC.

The chain links TRBV18 to TRBJ2-7, with a weak D call TRBD2 (6 bases). The CDR3 consists of 14 residues. The V gene's germline CDR1 is KGHSH and CDR2 LQKENI. Trimming pared 3 bases from V and 5 bases from J, leaving 14 bases between. The CDR3 sequence: CASSPGGGRNEQYF. CDR3 nucleotides: TGTGCCAGCTCACCTGGCGGAGGGAGGAACGAGCAGTACTTC.

Concerning this clonotype itself: A much larger clonotype is one base distant, so this may be a read error. The genes are TRBV2 and TRBJ2-3; D is undetermined. The CDR3 runs to 14 residues. Germline CDR1 is SNHLY and CDR2 is FYNNEI. CDR3 protein: CASREADRTDTQYF. The CDR3 coding sequence is TGTGCCAGCAGGGAAGCCGACCGCACGGATACGCAGTATTTT.

V and J are TRBV20-1 and TRBJ1-2; perhaps TRBD1 as D (5 bases). Germline V lookup: CDR1 DFQATT, CDR2 SNEGSKA (reference sequence). This CDR3 is 15 amino acids long. V dropped 0 bases and J dropped 4 bases, with 15 bases sitting between them. The CDR3 spells CSARDRGKETYGYTF. In DNA, the CDR3 is TGCAGTGCTAGAGATCGGGGGAAGGAGACCTATGGCTACACCTTC.

In its sample, this clonotype was seen many times. The chain employs TRBV7-3 and TRBJ2-1; tentatively, D is TRBD2 (6 bases). With 6 bases removed from V and 8 bases from J, the gap between germline ends came to 14 bases. Germline V CDR1 and CDR2: SGHTA, FQGTGA. CDR3 length: 13 amino acids. The DNA of the CDR3 is TGTGCCAGCAGTCCCAACTGGAGGGATGAGCAGTTCTTC. This gives the protein CASSPNWRDEQFF. The full variable domain, its missing parts supplied by reference TRBV7-3 and TRBJ2-1, is GAGVSQTPSNKVTEKGKYVELRCDPISGHTALYWYRQSLGQGPEFLIYFQGTGAADDSGLPNDRFFAVRPEGSVSTLKIQRTERGDSAVYLCASSPNWRDEQFFGPGTRLTVL.

The chain uses TRBV14 and TRBJ1-5; 7 nucleotides align to TRBD1. The CDR3 totals 14 residues. V lost 0 bases and J lost 4; bases outside the gene matches: 0. From germline, CDR1 is SGHDN and CDR2 FVKESK. CDR3 sequence: CASSQEGQNQPQHF. CDR3 nucleotides: TGTGCCAGCAGCCAAGAGGGACAGAATCAGCCCCAGCATTTT.

V gene TRBV7-2 combines with J gene TRBJ2-1, with D maybe TRBD2 (5 bases). Between the trimmed V and J ends, which lost 0 bases and 8 bases, there was a span of 14 bases. The CDR3 has 15 residues. In germline, CDR1 is SGHTA, CDR2 FQGNSA. As DNA, the CDR3 is TGTGCCAGCAGCTTAGCGGGAGCTACCGTCCATGAGCAGTTCTTC. This sequence encodes CASSLAGATVHEQFF.

The chain employs TRBV30 and TRBJ2-1; perhaps TRBD2 as D (5 bases). The CDR3 totals 13 residues. V was trimmed by 2 bases and J by 0 bases, leaving 5 bases between them. Germline lookup yields CDR1 GTSNPN and CDR2 SVGIG (reference sequence). CDR3 amino acids: CAWSTSSYNEQFF. CDR3 DNA: TGTGCCTGGAGTACTAGCTCCTACAATGAGCAGTTCTTC. The entire variable domain, with the rest obtained from reference TRBV30 and TRBJ2-1, is as follows: SQTIHQWPATLVQPVGSPLSLECTVEGTSNPNLYWYRQAAGRGLQLLFYSVGIGQISSEVPQNLSASRPQDRQFILSSKKLLLSDSGFYLCAWSTSSYNEQFFGPGTRLTVL.

The chain combines TRBV6-5 with TRBJ1-6; no clear D gene. The germline V and J ends were trimmed by 2 bases and 7 bases, with 9 bases remaining between them. This CDR3 contains 14 residues. Germline CDR1 is MNHEY and CDR2 is SVGAGI. In DNA, the CDR3 is TGTGCCAGCAGTTACGGGCAGAGGAATTCACCCCTCCACTTT. Protein: CASSYGQRNSPLHF.

This clonotype was seen at least ten times. V and J are TRBV29-1 and TRBJ2-7, with 7 nucleotides matching TRBD2. Per the germline V gene, CDR1 is SQVTM and CDR2 is ANQGSEA. V shed 3 bases and J 4 bases; nucleotides not matched to a gene: 9. CDR3 length: 14 residues. Here the CDR3 reads CSVDDRTGGYEQYF. CDR3 nucleotides: TGCAGCGTTGACGATCGGACGGGGGGTTACGAGCAGTACTTC.

The V and J genes are TRBV20-1 and TRBJ2-1; TRBD2 matches 8 bases. CDR1 and CDR2 (germline): DFQATT, SNEGSKA (reference sequence). V was clipped by 0 bases and J by 9 bases; unmatched bases: 19. This CDR3 contains 18 residues. CDR3 DNA sequence: TGCAGTGCTAGAGATTCGTCAGTCCACCAAGCGGGAGTCGGTGAGCAGTTCTTC. Residues: CSARDSSVHQAGVGEQFF.

Many counts were recorded for this clonotype. The chain recombines TRBV27 with TRBJ2-1; no clear D. The V end was cut by 6 bases, the J end by 12 bases, with 15 bases between. The CDR3 loop spans 12 amino acids. From germline, CDR1 is MNHEY and CDR2 SMNVEV (reference sequence). CDR3 residues: CASSPLSSVQFF. The DNA for the CDR3 is TGTGCCAGCAGCCCTCTGTCTTCGGTGCAGTTCTTC.

V gene TRBV7-6 combines with J gene TRBJ2-7; D is ambiguous. Per germline, CDR1 SGHVS and CDR2 FNYEAQ. V lost 2 bases and J lost 0, with 11 bases in between. The length of the CDR3 is 15 residues. CDR3 sequence reads: CASSLSPIRSYEQYF. CDR3 in DNA: TGTGCCAGCAGCTTATCCCCAATTCGCTCCTACGAGCAGTACTTC.

CDR3 in amino acids: CASAPLHVTGELFF. For the CDR3, the DNA is TGTGCCAGCGCACCTTTACACGTCACCGGGGAGCTGTTTTTT. This rearrangement joins TRBV2 to TRBJ2-2, with D unresolved. This CDR3 region has 14 residues. V was cut by 8 bases and J by 4 bases, with 14 bases left in between. Germline loops: CDR1 SNHLY, CDR2 FYNNEI.